The clone carrying this TCR beta chain came up many times. Its antigen remains unknown. The CDR3 covers 16 residues. J gave up 5 bases and V 2 bases, and 6 bases lay outside the gene matches. The germline gives CDR1 MNHNY, CDR2 SVGAGI (reference sequence). This entry belongs to a study of neurological immune-mediated disorders. Findings and caveats of the study: One related-CDR3 cluster, found by phylogenetic grouping, held repertoires of 18 of 34 multiple sclerosis patients and is a possible signature. The study found no CDR3 amino acid sequences shared by expanded clones across subjects, suggesting private repertoires in all groups. The multiple sclerosis repertoire cluster was not associated with any clinical or MRI feature.

Synthesis of cDNA was accomplished via 5'RACE employing 10-nucleotide random UMIs. TCRdb analysed the 5' RACE reads with MiXCR anew, one entry per CDR3 protein. The repertoire includes around 70,000 distinct CDR3 sequences, 5.2% of them detected once, and approximately 7% sits in the top ten. Material: PBMCs. The J gene is TRBJ1-4, the V gene TRBV6-6; 9 bases map to TRBD1. The sequence derives from a man aged 18 to 35 with multiple sclerosis. In nucleotides, the CDR3 is TGTGCCAGCAGTTACCCCGGGACAGGGACAAATGAAAAACTGTTTTTT. The encoded protein is CASSYPGTGTNEKLFF.